A selection of T cell receptor beta chains follows, all from one sample in a study of cytomegalovirus exposure and HLA in healthy donors. Assay used: immunoSEQ multiplex PCR; TCRdb lists only in-frame clones, some missing. The profile shows about 160,000 clones, approximately 96% of them singletons. The sample comprised PBMCs. All receptors derive from a woman between 18 and 29 years old in good health and CMV-seronegative. CDR3s include the opening cysteine and the closing phenylalanine or tryptophan. D genes are given only for firm matches. The listing skips clone size in some rows; elsewhere it reads once, few, many or a size class.

J,D,V,size,DNA,CDR3
TRBJ1-1,TRBD1,TRBV18,NA,TGTGCCAGCTCACCGCAGGGGGTCACTGAAGCTTTCTTT,CASSPQGVTEAFF
TRBJ2-3,NA,TRBV9,NA,TGTGCCAGCAGCGTCATCACAGATACGCAGTATTTT,CASSVITDTQYF
TRBJ2-1,NA,TRBV30,NA,TGTGCCTGGAGTGTACGGGTAGATGAGCAGTTCTTC,CAWSVRVDEQFF
TRBJ2-7,TRBD2,TRBV5-1,NA,TGCGCCAGCAGCTTAGGTGGTAGCGGGGGGATCTACGAGCAGTACTTC,CASSLGGSGGIYEQYF
TRBJ1-5,NA,TRBV5-1,NA,TGCGCCAGCAGCCCAACAGGGACGGATCAGCCCCAGCATTTT,CASSPTGTDQPQHF
TRBJ2-3,TRBD1,TRBV13,NA,TGTGCCAGCAGCTTAGGCCCCAGGGGGCGCACAGATACGCAGTATTTT,CASSLGPRGRTDTQYF
TRBJ1-1,NA,TRBV28,once,TGTGCCAGCAACCGGGAAGCGGGGACTGAAGCTTTCTTT,CASNREAGTEAFF
TRBJ2-6,NA,TRBV7-9,once,TGTGCCAGCAGCCCCTACCTCTCTGGGGCCAACGTCCTGACTTTC,CASSPYLSGANVLTF
TRBJ1-1,NA,TRBV19,NA,TGTGCCAGTAGTGTACAAGAAGCTTTCTTT,CASSVQEAFF
TRBJ2-3,NA,TRBV4-1,NA,TGCGCCAGCAGCCATCTCACAGATACGCAGTATTTT,CASSHLTDTQYF
TRBJ1-2,TRBD1,TRBV5-1,NA,TGCGCCAGCAGCCCTGACAGGGCCGTCTATGGCTACACCTTC,CASSPDRAVYGYTF
TRBJ2-1,NA,TRBV18,NA,TGTGCCAGCTCACCACCTCTCCGGGGGGCCCAGAATGAGCAGTTCTTC,CASSPPLRGAQNEQFF
TRBJ1-1,TRBD1,TRBV6-1,NA,TGTGCCAGCAGTGAGGACAGGGGTGTCACTGAAGCTTTCTTT,CASSEDRGVTEAFF
TRBJ2-5,TRBD2,TRBV5-1,NA,TGCGCCAGCAGCCGGACCGGGACTATGAAAGAGACCCAGTACTTC,CASSRTGTMKETQYF
TRBJ2-7,TRBD1,TRBV19,NA,TGTGCCAGTAGCAGACAGGGTTTTGTGTACGAGCAGTACTTC,CASSRQGFVYEQYF
TRBJ1-2,TRBD1,TRBV6-6,NA,TGTGCCAGCCGGGACAGTGGAGGCTACACCTTC,CASRDSGGYTF
TRBJ2-7,TRBD1,TRBV25-1,NA,TGTGCCAGCAGTGAACTGGGAGGACAGGGGGCTGGCGAGCAGTACTTC,CASSELGGQGAGEQYF
TRBJ1-1,NA,TRBV7-8,NA,TGTGCCAGCAGCTTAGGGAGGGCAGAGAACACTGAAGCTTTCTTT,CASSLGRAENTEAFF
TRBJ2-2,TRBD2,TRBV9,NA,TGTGCCAGCAGCGATATTGGCGGGGGGGTTTACACCGGGGAGCTGTTTTTT,CASSDIGGGVYTGELFF
TRBJ2-7,NA,TRBV19,NA,TGTGCCAGTAGTATAGACAGGGCCTCCGAGCAGTACTTC,CASSIDRASEQYF
TRBJ2-7,NA,TRBV27,NA,TGTGCCAGCAGTTTAGGGCGACAGAGCGAGCAGTACTTC,CASSLGRQSEQYF
TRBJ1-2,NA,TRBV29-1,NA,TGCAGCGTTCCGGTAAAATATGGCTACACCTTC,CSVPVKYGYTF
TRBJ1-1,NA,TRBV19,NA,TGTGCCAGTAGTACGGGGGGAAACACTGAAGCTTTCTTT,CASSTGGNTEAFF
TRBJ2-1,NA,TRBV4-1,NA,TGCGCCAGCAGCCACGGAGGGGAAAGCTCCTACAATGAGCAGTTCTTC,CASSHGGESSYNEQFF
TRBJ1-5,NA,TRBV6-5,NA,TGTGCCAGCAGTTATAAAAGCAATCAGCCCCAGCATTTT,CASSYKSNQPQHF
TRBJ1-5,TRBD1,TRBV6-6,NA,TGTGCCAGCAGTTACGGGACAACAGGGGCTCAGCCCCAGCATTTT,CASSYGTTGAQPQHF
TRBJ2-7,NA,TRBV14,NA,TGTGCCAGCAGCCAAGTCACCTACGAGCAGTACTTC,CASSQVTYEQYF
TRBJ2-3,NA,TRBV9,NA,TGTGCCAGCAGCGTAGGGGGGGCAGATACGCAGTATTTT,CASSVGGADTQYF
TRBJ2-5,TRBD2,TRBV11-2,NA,TGTGCCAGCAGCCCTTCGGCGGGGGGGCAAGGAGAGACCCAGTACTTC,CASSPSAGGQGETQYF
TRBJ2-3,NA,TRBV5-4,NA,TGTGCCAGCAGCCCTCAGCGTAGCACAGATACGCAGTATTTT,CASSPQRSTDTQYF
TRBJ2-7,TRBD2,TRBV5-4,NA,TGTGCCAGCAGCCAAATGACTAGCGGCTCCGAGCAGTACTTC,CASSQMTSGSEQYF
TRBJ2-7,TRBD2,TRBV19,NA,TGTGCCAGTAGCCCACGGGGGGGTACTCGATACGAGCAGTACTTC,CASSPRGGTRYEQYF
TRBJ1-3,TRBD1,TRBV4-2,NA,TGTGCCAGCAGCCAAGGGGACAGGGTAACTGGAAACACCATATATTTT,CASSQGDRVTGNTIYF
TRBJ1-2,TRBD1,TRBV7-8,NA,TGTGCCAGCAGCTTCAATCCGGGACAGGGAAGCCGCTACACCTTC,CASSFNPGQGSRYTF
TRBJ2-5,TRBD2,TRBV7-8,NA,TGTGCCAGCAGTAAAGCGGGGGAGACCCAGTACTTC,CASSKAGETQYF
TRBJ2-1,NA,TRBV4-2,NA,TGTGCCAGCAGCCAAGACCCTAGGGGGGGGGTTTACAATGAGCAGTTCTTC,CASSQDPRGGVYNEQFF
TRBJ1-2,TRBD1,TRBV29-1,NA,TGCAGCGCAGCCCGGACAGGGTTTGGCTACACCTTC,CSAARTGFGYTF
TRBJ1-4,TRBD1,TRBV7-9,NA,TGTGCCAGCAGTTTAGGACAGGGGGTCGAAAAACTGTTTTTT,CASSLGQGVEKLFF
TRBJ2-4,NA,TRBV2,NA,TGTGCCAGCGCGATCGGGCGGGTTATAGCCAAAAACATTCAGTACTTC,CASAIGRVIAKNIQYF
TRBJ1-3,TRBD1,TRBV9,NA,TGTGCCAGCAGCCACCCAGGACAGGGAAGCAACACCATATATTTT,CASSHPGQGSNTIYF
TRBJ2-1,TRBD2,TRBV7-3,NA,TGTGCCAGCAGCGGTGGGACTAGCGCCCACAATGAGCAGTTCTTC,CASSGGTSAHNEQFF
TRBJ1-3,TRBD1,TRBV2,NA,TGTGCCAGCACCGGGACAGCTGGAAACACCATATATTTT,CASTGTAGNTIYF
TRBJ1-2,NA,TRBV6-5,NA,TGTGCCAGCGGGCCCGTTAACCTCTATGGCTACACCTTC,CASGPVNLYGYTF
TRBJ1-3,NA,TRBV21-1,NA,TGTGCCAGCAGCAAAGACCCCGAGGCGTATGGAAACACCATATATTTT,CASSKDPEAYGNTIYF
TRBJ1-2,TRBD1,TRBV18,NA,TGTGCCAGCTCAGTACAGGGGAACTATGGCTACACCTTC,CASSVQGNYGYTF